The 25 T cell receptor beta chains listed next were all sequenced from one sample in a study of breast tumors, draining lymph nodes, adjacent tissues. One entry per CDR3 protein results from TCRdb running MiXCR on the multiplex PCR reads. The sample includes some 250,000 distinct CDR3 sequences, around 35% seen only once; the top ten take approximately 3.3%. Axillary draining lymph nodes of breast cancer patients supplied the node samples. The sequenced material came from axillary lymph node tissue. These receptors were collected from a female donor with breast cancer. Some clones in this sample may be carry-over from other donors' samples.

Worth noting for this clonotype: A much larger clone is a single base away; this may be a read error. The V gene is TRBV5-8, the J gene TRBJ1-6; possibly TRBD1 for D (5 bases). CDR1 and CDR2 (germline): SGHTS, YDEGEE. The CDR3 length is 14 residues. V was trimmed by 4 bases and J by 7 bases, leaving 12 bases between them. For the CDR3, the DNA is TGTGCCAGCAGCGAGAGGGGATCGAATTCACCCCTCCACTTT. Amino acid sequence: CASSERGSNSPLHF.

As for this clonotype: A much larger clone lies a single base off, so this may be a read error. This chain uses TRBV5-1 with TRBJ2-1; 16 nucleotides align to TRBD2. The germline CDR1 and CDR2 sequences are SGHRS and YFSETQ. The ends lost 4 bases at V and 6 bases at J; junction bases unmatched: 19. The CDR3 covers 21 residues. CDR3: CASSHKITGGTSGRAINEQFF. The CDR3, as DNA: TGCGCCAGCAGCCACAAGATAACTGGTGGGACTAGCGGGAGGGCCATCAATGAGCAGTTCTTC.

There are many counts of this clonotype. The CDR3 protein is CASSIRGGWETQYF. Here the CDR3 DNA reads TGTGCCAGTAGTATAAGAGGGGGTTGGGAGACCCAGTACTTC. This chain uses TRBV19 with TRBJ2-5, with a possible D match to TRBD1 (6 bases). Trimming removed 2 bases at V and 5 bases at J, with 12 bases between. Germline V gene sequence: CDR1 LNHDA, CDR2 SQIVND (reference sequence). The CDR3 sequence is 14 residues long.

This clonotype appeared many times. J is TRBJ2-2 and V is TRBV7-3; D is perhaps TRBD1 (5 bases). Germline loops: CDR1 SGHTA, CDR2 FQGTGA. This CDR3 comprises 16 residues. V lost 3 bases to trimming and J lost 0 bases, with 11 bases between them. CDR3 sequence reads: CASSLYGASNTGELFF. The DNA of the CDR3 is TGTGCCAGCAGCTTGTATGGGGCGTCGAACACCGGGGAGCTGTTTTTT. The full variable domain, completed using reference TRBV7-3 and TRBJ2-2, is GAGVSQTPSNKVTEKGKYVELRCDPISGHTALYWYRQSLGQGPEFLIYFQGTGAADDSGLPNDRFFAVRPEGSVSTLKIQRTERGDSAVYLCASSLYGASNTGELFFGEGSRLTVL.

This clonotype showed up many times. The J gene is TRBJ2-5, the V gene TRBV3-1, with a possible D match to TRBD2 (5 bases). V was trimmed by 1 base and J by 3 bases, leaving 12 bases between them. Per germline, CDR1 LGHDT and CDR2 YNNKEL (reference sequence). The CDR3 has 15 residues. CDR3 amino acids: CASSQVGEFKETQYF. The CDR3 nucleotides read TGTGCCAGCAGCCAAGTTGGGGAGTTTAAAGAGACCCAGTACTTC.

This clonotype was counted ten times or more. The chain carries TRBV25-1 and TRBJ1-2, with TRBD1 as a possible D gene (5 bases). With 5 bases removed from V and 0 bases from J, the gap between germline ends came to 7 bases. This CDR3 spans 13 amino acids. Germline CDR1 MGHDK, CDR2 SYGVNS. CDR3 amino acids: CASSRQTNYGYTF. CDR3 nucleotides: TGTGCCAGCAGTCGACAGACTAACTATGGCTACACCTTC.

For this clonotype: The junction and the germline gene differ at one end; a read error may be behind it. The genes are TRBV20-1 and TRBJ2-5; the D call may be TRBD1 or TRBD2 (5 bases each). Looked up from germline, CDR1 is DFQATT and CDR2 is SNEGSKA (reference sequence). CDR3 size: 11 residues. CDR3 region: CSARDWGTQSF. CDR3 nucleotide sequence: TGCAGTGCTAGAGATTGGGGGACCCAGTCCTTC.

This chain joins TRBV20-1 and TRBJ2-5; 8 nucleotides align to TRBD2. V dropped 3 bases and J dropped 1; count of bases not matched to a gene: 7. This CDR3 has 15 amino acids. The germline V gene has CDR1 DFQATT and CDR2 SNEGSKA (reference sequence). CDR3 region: CSARRSGGLQETQYF. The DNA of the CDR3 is TGCAGTGCTAGGAGGAGCGGGGGACTCCAAGAGACCCAGTACTTC.

DNA for the CDR3: TGTGCCAGCAGCCCCGGGACTAGTGGGGCCGATCAGCCCCAGCATTTT. This translates into CASSPGTSGADQPQHF. The genes are TRBV7-2 and TRBJ1-5; the D gene is possibly TRBD1 (5 bases). This CDR3 region has 16 residues. CDR1 and CDR2 (germline): SGHTA, FQGNSA. Trimming left V 5 bases short and J 5 bases short, with 19 bases between.

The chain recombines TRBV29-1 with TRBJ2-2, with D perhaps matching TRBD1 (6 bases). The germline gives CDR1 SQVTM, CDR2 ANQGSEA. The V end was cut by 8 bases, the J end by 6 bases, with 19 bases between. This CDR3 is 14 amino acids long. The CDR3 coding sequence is TGCAGCCTAACAGTGGGGGCAATCGCCGGGGAGCTGTTTTTT. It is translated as CSLTVGAIAGELFF.

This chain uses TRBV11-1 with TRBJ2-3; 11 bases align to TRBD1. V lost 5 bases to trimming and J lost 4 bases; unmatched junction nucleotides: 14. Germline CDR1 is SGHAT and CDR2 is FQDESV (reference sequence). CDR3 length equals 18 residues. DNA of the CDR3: TGTGCCAGCAGCAGCAGGACAGGGGGCCGTAAGGGGTCAGATACGCAGTATTTT. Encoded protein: CASSSRTGGRKGSDTQYF. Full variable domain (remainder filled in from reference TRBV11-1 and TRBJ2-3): EAEVAQSPRYKITEKSQAVAFWCDPISGHATLYWYRQILGQGPELLVQFQDESVVDDSQLPKDRFSAERLKGVDSTLKIQPAELGDSAMYLCASSSRTGGRKGSDTQYFGPGTRLTVL.

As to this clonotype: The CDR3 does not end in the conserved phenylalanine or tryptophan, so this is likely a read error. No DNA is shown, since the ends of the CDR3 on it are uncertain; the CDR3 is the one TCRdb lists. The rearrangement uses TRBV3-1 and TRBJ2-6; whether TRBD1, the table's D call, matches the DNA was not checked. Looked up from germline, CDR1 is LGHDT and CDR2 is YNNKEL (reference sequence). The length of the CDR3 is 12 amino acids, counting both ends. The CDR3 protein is CASSLRGQAHGT.

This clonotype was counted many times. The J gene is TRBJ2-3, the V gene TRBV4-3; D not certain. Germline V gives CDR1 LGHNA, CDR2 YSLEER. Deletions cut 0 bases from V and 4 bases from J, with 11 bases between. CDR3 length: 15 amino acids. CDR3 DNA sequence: TGCGCCAGCAGCCAAGATTTCGCCAGCCCAGATACGCAGTATTTT. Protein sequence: CASSQDFASPDTQYF.

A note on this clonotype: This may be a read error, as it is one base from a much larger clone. This CDR3 reads CASSLGGLQADTQHF. CDR3 nucleotide sequence: TGTGCCAGCAGCTTAGGGGGGTTGCAGGCAGATACGCAGCATTTT. V usage is TRBV7-2 and J usage is TRBJ2-3; D is perhaps TRBD1 (5 bases). The J call may be in error: the DNA end matches TRBJ1-5 better. The V gene's germline CDR1 is SGHTA and CDR2 FQGNSA. This CDR3 has 15 residues.

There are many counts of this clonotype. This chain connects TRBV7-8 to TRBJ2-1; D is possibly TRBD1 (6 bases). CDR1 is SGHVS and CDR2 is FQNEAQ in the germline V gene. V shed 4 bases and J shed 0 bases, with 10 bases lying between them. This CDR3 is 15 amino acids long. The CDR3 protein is CASSSDRRSYNEQFF. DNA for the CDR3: TGTGCCAGCAGCTCGGACAGACGCTCCTACAATGAGCAGTTCTTC.

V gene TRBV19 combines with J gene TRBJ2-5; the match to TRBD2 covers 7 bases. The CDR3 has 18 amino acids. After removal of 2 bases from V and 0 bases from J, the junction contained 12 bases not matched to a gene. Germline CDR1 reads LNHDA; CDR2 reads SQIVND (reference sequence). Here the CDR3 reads CASSISSGNGGYQETQYF. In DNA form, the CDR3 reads TGTGCCAGTAGTATATCCAGCGGGAACGGGGGGTACCAAGAGACCCAGTACTTC.

In DNA form, the CDR3 reads TGTGCCAGCAGACTACAGATCACAGATACGCAGTATTTT. Its protein is CASRLQITDTQYF. V and J are TRBV7-2 and TRBJ2-3; unclear D gene. Germline CDR1 and CDR2: SGHTA and FQGNSA. This CDR3 is built from 13 residues. V was shortened by 6 bases and J by 2 bases, with 9 bases between the two germline ends.

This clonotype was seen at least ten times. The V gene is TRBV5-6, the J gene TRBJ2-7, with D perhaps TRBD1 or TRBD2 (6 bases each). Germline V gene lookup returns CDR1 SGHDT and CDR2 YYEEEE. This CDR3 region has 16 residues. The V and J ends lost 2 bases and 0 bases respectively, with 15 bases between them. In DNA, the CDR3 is TGTGCCAGCAGCTTAGCAAGGGGGAGGAGCTCCTACGAGCAGTACTTC. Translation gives CASSLARGRSSYEQYF.

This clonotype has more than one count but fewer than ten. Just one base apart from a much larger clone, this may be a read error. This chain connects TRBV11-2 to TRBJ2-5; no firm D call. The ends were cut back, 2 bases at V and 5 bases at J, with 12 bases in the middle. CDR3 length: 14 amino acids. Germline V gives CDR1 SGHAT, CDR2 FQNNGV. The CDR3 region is CASSLPSQGETQYF. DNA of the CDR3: TGTGCCAGCAGCTTACCTTCCCAAGGGGAGACCCAGTACTTC.

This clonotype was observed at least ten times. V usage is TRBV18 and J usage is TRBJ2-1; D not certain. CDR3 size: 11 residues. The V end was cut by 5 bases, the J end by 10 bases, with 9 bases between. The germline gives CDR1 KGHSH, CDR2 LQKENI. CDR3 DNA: TGTGCCAGCTCAAGAGAGGACGAGCAGTTCTTC. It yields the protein CASSREDEQFF.

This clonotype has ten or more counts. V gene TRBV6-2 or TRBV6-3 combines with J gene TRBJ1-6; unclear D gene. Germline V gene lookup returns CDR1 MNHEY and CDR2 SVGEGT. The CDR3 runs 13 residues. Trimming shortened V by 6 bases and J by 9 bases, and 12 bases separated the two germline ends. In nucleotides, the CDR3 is TGTGCCAGCAGAGCCCTCGTGAGTTCACCCCTCCACTTT. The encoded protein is CASRALVSSPLHF.

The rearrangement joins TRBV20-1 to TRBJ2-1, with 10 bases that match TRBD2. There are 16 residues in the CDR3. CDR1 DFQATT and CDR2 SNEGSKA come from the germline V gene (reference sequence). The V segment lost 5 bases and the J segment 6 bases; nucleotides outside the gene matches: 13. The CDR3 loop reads CSADLTGTSALNEQFF. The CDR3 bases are TGCAGTGCTGACTTGACCGGGACTAGCGCACTCAATGAGCAGTTCTTC.

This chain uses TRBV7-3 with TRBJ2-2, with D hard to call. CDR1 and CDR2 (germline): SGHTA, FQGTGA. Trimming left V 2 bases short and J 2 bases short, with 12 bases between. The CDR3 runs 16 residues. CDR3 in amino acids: CASSLGTAGNTGELFF. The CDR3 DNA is TGTGCCAGCAGCTTAGGAACAGCTGGAAACACCGGGGAGCTGTTTTTT.

CDR3: CASSAGGTSGGTYEQYF. As DNA, the CDR3 is TGTGCCAGCAGTGCGGGGGGGACTAGCGGGGGGACCTACGAGCAGTACTTC. The V gene is TRBV12-3 or TRBV12-4, the J gene TRBJ2-7; 15 nucleotides match TRBD2. This CDR3 has 17 residues. V dropped 5 bases and J dropped 2; count of bases not matched to a gene: 7.

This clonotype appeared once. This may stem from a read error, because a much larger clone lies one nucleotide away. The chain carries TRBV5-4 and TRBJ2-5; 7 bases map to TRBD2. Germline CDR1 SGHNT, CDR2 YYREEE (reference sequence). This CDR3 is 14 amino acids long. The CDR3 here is CASSLAAGREAQYF. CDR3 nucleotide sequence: TGTGCCAGCAGCTTGGCAGCGGGGCGAGAGGCCCAGTACTTC.